This T cell receptor beta chain stems from a study of cytomegalovirus exposure and HLA in healthy donors. Points from the study as a whole: Based on reports, TCR beta sequences accurately predicted HLA-A and HLA-B alleles for most subjects.

The length of the CDR3 is 16 residues. Trimming removed 1 base at V and 7 bases at J, with 14 bases between. Germline V gene sequence: CDR1 LGHNA, CDR2 YSLEER. A multiplex PCR was run with 60 Vbeta primers and 13 Jbeta primers. Some clones are missing from TCRdb's copy, which holds only in-frame ones; the method was immunoSEQ multiplex PCR. The sample yields under 130,000 clones, 60% to 85% seen once. The sample holds many counts of this clone. Its antigen is as yet unknown. Specimen: PBMCs. This TCR came from a man aged 35 to 55 in good health and CMV-seronegative. V usage is TRBV4-3 and J usage is TRBJ1-6; D uncertain. CDR3 loop: CASSQGWVLRNSPLHF. The CDR3 nucleotides are TGCGCCAGCAGCCAAGGATGGGTTTTGAGGAATTCACCCCTCCACTTT.